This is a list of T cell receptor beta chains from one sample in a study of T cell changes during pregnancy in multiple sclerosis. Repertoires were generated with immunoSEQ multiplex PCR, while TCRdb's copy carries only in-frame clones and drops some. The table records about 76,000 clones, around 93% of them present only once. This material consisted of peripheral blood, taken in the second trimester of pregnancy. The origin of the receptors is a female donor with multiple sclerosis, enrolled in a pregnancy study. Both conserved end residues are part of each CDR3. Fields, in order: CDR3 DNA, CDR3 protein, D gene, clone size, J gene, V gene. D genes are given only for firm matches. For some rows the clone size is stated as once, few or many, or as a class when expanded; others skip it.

CDR3 DNA: TGTGCCAGCAGGGGGACAGCTAGCACAGATACGCAGTATTTT; CDR3 protein: CASRGTASTDTQYF; D gene: TRBD1; clone size: -; J gene: TRBJ2-3; V gene: TRBV5-6
CDR3 DNA: TGTGCCAGCAGCTCGGTGGACAGACCCTACGAGCAGTACTTC; CDR3 protein: CASSSVDRPYEQYF; D gene: -; clone size: -; J gene: TRBJ2-7; V gene: TRBV7-9
CDR3 DNA: TGTGCCAGCAGCTTAGTGCAGGGGGCGCGGGGCTACACCTTC; CDR3 protein: CASSLVQGARGYTF; D gene: TRBD1; clone size: -; J gene: TRBJ1-2; V gene: TRBV11-2
CDR3 DNA: TGTGCCAGCAGTTTAACCCTTTCGGGAACTCAACAGCCCCAGCATTTT; CDR3 protein: CASSLTLSGTQQPQHF; D gene: -; clone size: -; J gene: TRBJ1-5; V gene: TRBV27
CDR3 DNA: TGCGCCAGCAGCTTGTCACTAGCGGGGTTAGCCGGGGAGCTGTTTTTT; CDR3 protein: CASSLSLAGLAGELFF; D gene: TRBD2; clone size: -; J gene: TRBJ2-2; V gene: TRBV5-1
CDR3 DNA: TGTGCCAGCAGTGAAAGGGGCAGGGCTAACACTGAAGCTTTCTTT; CDR3 protein: CASSERGRANTEAFF; D gene: -; clone size: -; J gene: TRBJ1-1; V gene: TRBV6-1
CDR3 DNA: TGTGCCAGTTCCCCGGCTAGCGGGGGTTGGGAGCAGTACTTC; CDR3 protein: CASSPASGGWEQYF; D gene: TRBD2; clone size: -; J gene: TRBJ2-7; V gene: TRBV6-5
CDR3 DNA: TGTGCCAGCAGCTTAGGTGGTAGCGGCACAGATACGCAGTATTTT; CDR3 protein: CASSLGGSGTDTQYF; D gene: -; clone size: once; J gene: TRBJ2-3; V gene: TRBV7-9
CDR3 DNA: TGTGCCTGGAGTCCGGGAGCCAGCAATCAGCCCCAGCATTTT; CDR3 protein: CAWSPGASNQPQHF; D gene: -; clone size: -; J gene: TRBJ1-5; V gene: TRBV30
CDR3 DNA: TGTGCCAGCAGCTACTCACGGGTAGAGACCCAGTACTTC; CDR3 protein: CASSYSRVETQYF; D gene: -; clone size: -; J gene: TRBJ2-5; V gene: TRBV7-2
CDR3 DNA: TGTGCCTGGCATGACGGGGTGTTTCAGTACTTC; CDR3 protein: CAWHDGVFQYF; D gene: -; clone size: -; J gene: TRBJ2-5; V gene: TRBV30
CDR3 DNA: TGTGCCTGGAGTACAAGCTCCTACGAGCAGTACTTC; CDR3 protein: CAWSTSSYEQYF; D gene: -; clone size: -; J gene: TRBJ2-7; V gene: TRBV30
CDR3 DNA: TGTGCCAGCAGTCCTACAGGGGGCTGGCAGCCCCAGCATTTT; CDR3 protein: CASSPTGGWQPQHF; D gene: TRBD1; clone size: -; J gene: TRBJ1-5; V gene: TRBV28
CDR3 DNA: TGTGCCAGCAGCTTTTCGGGAAAGCGAGAAACCGAGCAGTACTTC; CDR3 protein: CASSFSGKRETEQYF; D gene: -; clone size: -; J gene: TRBJ2-7; V gene: TRBV7-9
CDR3 DNA: TGTGCCAGCAGCCATTGGACAGCCCCGTTGGGGACCTATAATTCACCCCTCCACTTT; CDR3 protein: CASSHWTAPLGTYNSPLHF; D gene: -; clone size: -; J gene: TRBJ1-6; V gene: TRBV11-2
CDR3 DNA: TGTGCCAGTAACACAGGGTGGACTGAAGCTTTCTTT; CDR3 protein: CASNTGWTEAFF; D gene: -; clone size: -; J gene: TRBJ1-1; V gene: TRBV19
CDR3 DNA: TGCGCCAGCAGCTTCGGGACTAGAGGCACCGGGGAGCTGTTTTTT; CDR3 protein: CASSFGTRGTGELFF; D gene: TRBD2; clone size: -; J gene: TRBJ2-2; V gene: TRBV5-1
CDR3 DNA: TGTGCCAGCAGTGATGTGACGGCCTCGAGGTATGGCTACACCTTC; CDR3 protein: CASSDVTASRYGYTF; D gene: -; clone size: -; J gene: TRBJ1-2; V gene: TRBV6-1
CDR3 DNA: TGTGCCAGCAGAGATGACAGCTATGGCTACACCTTC; CDR3 protein: CASRDDSYGYTF; D gene: -; clone size: -; J gene: TRBJ1-2; V gene: TRBV9
CDR3 DNA: TGTGCCATCAGTGTCGGGGGGCGCGGGACTGAAGCTTTCTTT; CDR3 protein: CAISVGGRGTEAFF; D gene: -; clone size: -; J gene: TRBJ1-1; V gene: TRBV10-3
CDR3 DNA: TGTGCCAGCAGTGAATACGGCGGGAGCTCCTACAATGAGCAGTTCTTC; CDR3 protein: CASSEYGGSSYNEQFF; D gene: TRBD2; clone size: -; J gene: TRBJ2-1; V gene: TRBV25-1
CDR3 DNA: TGTGCCAGCAGGGACGCCGGGACAGTAAATCAGCCCCAGCATTTT; CDR3 protein: CASRDAGTVNQPQHF; D gene: TRBD1; clone size: -; J gene: TRBJ1-5; V gene: TRBV28
CDR3 DNA: TGCAGCGTTGAAGGGGTTGCAGGGACGAACACCGGGGAGCTGTTTTTT; CDR3 protein: CSVEGVAGTNTGELFF; D gene: -; clone size: -; J gene: TRBJ2-2; V gene: TRBV29-1
CDR3 DNA: TGTGCCAGGCTGACGGGTGAAGCTTTCTTT; CDR3 protein: CARLTGEAFF; D gene: -; clone size: -; J gene: TRBJ1-1; V gene: TRBV9
CDR3 DNA: TGTGCCAGCAGTGTCCTGGGTAGCAACACCGGGGAGCTGTTTTTT; CDR3 protein: CASSVLGSNTGELFF; D gene: -; clone size: -; J gene: TRBJ2-2; V gene: TRBV25-1
CDR3 DNA: TGCGCCAGCAGCTTGGTTCAGGGTGGTGAAAAACTGTTTTTT; CDR3 protein: CASSLVQGGEKLFF; D gene: -; clone size: -; J gene: TRBJ1-4; V gene: TRBV5-1
CDR3 DNA: TGTGCCAGCAGCGCCCTAGAGGGCCACGAGCAGTACTTC; CDR3 protein: CASSALEGHEQYF; D gene: -; clone size: -; J gene: TRBJ2-7; V gene: TRBV9
CDR3 DNA: TGTGCCACCAGACAGGCTAGCGGGAGGACAGATACGCAGTATTTT; CDR3 protein: CATRQASGRTDTQYF; D gene: TRBD2; clone size: -; J gene: TRBJ2-3; V gene: TRBV5-6
CDR3 DNA: TGTGCCAGCAGCTTCTCAGGGGACGAGCAGTACTTC; CDR3 protein: CASSFSGDEQYF; D gene: -; clone size: -; J gene: TRBJ2-7; V gene: TRBV5-6
CDR3 DNA: TGTGCCAGTAGTTTCCTAGGGGTAGTAGGTCAGCCCCAGCATTTT; CDR3 protein: CASSFLGVVGQPQHF; D gene: -; clone size: -; J gene: TRBJ1-5; V gene: TRBV19